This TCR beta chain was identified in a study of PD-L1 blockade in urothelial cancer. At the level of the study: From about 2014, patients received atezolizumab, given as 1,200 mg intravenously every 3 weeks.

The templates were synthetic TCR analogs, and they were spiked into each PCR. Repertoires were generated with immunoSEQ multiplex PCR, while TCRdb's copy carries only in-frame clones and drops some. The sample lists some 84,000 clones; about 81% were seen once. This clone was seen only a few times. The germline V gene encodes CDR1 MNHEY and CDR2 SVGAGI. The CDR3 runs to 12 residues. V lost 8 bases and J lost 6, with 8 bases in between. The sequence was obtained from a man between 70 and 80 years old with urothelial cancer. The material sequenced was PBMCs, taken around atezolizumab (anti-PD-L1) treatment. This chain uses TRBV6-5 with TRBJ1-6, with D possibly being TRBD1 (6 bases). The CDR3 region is CASRQANSPLHF. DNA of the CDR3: TGTGCCAGCCGACAGGCTAATTCACCCCTCCACTTT.